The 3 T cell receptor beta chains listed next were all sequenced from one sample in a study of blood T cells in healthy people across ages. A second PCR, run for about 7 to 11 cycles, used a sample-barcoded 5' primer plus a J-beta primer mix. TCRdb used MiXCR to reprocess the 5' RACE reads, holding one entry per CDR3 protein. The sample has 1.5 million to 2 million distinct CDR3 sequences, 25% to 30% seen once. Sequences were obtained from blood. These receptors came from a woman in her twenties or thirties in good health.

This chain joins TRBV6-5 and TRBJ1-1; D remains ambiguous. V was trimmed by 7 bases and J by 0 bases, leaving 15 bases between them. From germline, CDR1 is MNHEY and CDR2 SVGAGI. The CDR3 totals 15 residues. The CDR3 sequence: CASTASQNVNTEAFF. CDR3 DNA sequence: TGTGCCAGCACCGCCTCACAGAACGTGAACACTGAAGCTTTCTTT.

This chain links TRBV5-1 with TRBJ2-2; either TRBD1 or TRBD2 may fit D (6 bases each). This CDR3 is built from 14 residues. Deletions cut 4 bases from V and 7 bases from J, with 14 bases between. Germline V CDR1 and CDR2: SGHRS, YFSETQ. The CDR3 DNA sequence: TGCGCCAGCAGCCTACAGGGAGGCAACGGGGAGCTGTTTTTT. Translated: CASSLQGGNGELFF.

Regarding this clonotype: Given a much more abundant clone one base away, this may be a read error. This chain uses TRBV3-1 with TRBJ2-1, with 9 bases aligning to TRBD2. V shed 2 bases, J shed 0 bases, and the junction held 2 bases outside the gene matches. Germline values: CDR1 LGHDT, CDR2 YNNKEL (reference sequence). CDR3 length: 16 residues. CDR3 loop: CASSQRSGSSYNEQFF. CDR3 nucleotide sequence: TGTGCCAGCAGCCAACGTAGCGGGAGCTCCTACAATGAGCAGTTCTTC.